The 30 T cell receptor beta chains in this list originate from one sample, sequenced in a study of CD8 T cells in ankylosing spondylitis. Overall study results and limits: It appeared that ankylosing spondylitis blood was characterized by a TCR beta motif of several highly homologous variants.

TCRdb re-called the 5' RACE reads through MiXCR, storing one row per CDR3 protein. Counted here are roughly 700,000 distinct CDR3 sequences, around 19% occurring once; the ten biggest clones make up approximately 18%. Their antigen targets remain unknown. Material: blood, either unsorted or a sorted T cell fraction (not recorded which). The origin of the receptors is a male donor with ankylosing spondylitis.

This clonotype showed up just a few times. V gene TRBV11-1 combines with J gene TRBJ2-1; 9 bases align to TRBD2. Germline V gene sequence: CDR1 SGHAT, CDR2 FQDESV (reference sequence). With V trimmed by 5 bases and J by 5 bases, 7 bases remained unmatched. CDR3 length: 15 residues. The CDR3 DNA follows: TGTGCCAGCAGCGCCAGACTAGCGGCTAACAATGAGCAGTTCTTC. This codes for CASSARLAANNEQFF.

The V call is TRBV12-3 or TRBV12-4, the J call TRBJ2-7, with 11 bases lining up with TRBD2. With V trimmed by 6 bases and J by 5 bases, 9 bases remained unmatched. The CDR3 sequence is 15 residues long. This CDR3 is CASSRIAGGPDEQYF. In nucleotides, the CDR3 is TGTGCCAGCAGCCGTATAGCGGGGGGGCCCGACGAGCAGTACTTC.

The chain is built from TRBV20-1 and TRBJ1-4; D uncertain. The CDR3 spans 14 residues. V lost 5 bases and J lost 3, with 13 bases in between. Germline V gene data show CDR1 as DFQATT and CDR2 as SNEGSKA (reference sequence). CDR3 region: CSAQARQPNEKLFF. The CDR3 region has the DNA TGCAGTGCTCAAGCCCGACAACCTAATGAAAAACTGTTTTTT.

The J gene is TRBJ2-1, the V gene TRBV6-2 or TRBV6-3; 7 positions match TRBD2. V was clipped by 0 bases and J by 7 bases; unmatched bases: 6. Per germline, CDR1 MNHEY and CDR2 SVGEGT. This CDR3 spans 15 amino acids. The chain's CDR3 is CASSYSLGTTNEQFF. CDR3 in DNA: TGTGCCAGCAGTTACTCCCTTGGGACTACGAATGAGCAGTTCTTC.

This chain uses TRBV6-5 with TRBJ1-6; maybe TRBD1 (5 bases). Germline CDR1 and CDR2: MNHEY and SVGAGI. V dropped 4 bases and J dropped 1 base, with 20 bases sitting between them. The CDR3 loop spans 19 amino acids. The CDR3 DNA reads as TGTGCCAGCAGTTGGGGACGTAAGGGGAGTCCGTCCTATAATTCACCCCTCCACTTT. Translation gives CASSWGRKGSPSYNSPLHF.

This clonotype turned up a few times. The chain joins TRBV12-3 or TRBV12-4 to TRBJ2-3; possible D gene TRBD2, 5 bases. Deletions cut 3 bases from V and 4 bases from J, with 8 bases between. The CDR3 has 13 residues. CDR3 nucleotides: TGTGCCAGCAGTTTCCGGGGATCAGATACGCAGTATTTT. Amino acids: CASSFRGSDTQYF.

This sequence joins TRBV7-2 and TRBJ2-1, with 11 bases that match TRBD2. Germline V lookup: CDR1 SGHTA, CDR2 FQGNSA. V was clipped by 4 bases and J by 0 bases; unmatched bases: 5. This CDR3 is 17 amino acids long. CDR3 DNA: TGTGCCAGCAGCTCCCGACTAGCGGGACCCTCCTACAATGAGCAGTTCTTC. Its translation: CASSSRLAGPSYNEQFF.

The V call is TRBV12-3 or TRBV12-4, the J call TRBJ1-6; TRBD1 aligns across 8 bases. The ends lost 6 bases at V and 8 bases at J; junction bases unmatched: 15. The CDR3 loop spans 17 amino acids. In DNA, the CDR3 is TGTGCCAGCAGGACGGAGGGGCGGACAGGGCGTGATTCACCCCTCCACTTT. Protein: CASRTEGRTGRDSPLHF.

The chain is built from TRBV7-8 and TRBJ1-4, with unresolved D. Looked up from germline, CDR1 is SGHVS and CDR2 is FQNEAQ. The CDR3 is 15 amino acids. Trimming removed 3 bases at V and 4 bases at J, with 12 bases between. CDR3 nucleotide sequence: TGTGCCAGCAGCTTGGACCGACGATATAATGAAAAACTGTTTTTT. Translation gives CASSLDRRYNEKLFF.

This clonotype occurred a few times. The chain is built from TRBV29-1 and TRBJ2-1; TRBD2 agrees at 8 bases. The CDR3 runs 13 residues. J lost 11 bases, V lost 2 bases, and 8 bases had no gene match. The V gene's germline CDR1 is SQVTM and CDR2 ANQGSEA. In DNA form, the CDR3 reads TGCAGCGTTGAAATGTTAGCGGGGAGGAAGCAGTTCTTC. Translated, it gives CSVEMLAGRKQFF.

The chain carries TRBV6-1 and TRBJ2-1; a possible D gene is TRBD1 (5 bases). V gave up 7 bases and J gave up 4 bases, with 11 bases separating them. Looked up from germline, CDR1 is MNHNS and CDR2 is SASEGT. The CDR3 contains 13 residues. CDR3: CASTLDSYNEQFF. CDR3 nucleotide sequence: TGTGCCAGCACCCTCGACAGTTACAATGAGCAGTTCTTC.

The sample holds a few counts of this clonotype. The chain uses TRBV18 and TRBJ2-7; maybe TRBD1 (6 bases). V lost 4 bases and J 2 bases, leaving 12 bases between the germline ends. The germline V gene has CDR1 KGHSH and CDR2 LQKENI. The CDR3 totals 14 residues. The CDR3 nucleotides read TGTGCCAGCTCACGATCGGACAGACCCTACGAGCAGTACTTC. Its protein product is CASSRSDRPYEQYF.

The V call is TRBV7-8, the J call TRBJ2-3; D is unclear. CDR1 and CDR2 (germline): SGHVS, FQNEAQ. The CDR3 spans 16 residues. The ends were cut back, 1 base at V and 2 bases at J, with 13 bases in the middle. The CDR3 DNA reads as TGTGCCAGCAGCTTAGACCGACTCATAAACACAGATACGCAGTATTTT. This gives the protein CASSLDRLINTDTQYF.

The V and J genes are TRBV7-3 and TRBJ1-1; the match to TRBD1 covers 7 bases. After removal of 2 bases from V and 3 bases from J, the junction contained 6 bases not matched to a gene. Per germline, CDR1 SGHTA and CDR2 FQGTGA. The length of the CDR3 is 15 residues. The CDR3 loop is CASSLGGGVDTEAFF. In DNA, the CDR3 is TGTGCCAGCAGCTTAGGAGGGGGCGTGGACACTGAAGCTTTCTTT.

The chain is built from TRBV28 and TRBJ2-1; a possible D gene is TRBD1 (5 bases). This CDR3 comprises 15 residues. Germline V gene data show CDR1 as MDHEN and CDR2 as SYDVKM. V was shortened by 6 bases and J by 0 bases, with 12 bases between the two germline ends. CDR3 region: CASSQGWSSYNEQFF. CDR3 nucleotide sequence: TGTGCCAGCAGCCAGGGTTGGAGCTCCTACAATGAGCAGTTCTTC.

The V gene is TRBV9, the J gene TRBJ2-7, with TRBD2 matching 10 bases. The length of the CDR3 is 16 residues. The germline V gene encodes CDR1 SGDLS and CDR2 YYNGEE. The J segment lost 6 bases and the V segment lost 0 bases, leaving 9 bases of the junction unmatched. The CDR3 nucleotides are TGTGCCAGCAGCGTAGGTGAGCGGGAGGGCCTATCCGAGCAGTACTTC. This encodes CASSVGEREGLSEQYF.

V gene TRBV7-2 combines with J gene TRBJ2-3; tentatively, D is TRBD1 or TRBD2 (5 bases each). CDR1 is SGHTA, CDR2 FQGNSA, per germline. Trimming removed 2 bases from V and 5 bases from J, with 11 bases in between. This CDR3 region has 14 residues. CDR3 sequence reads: CASSLNWDRDTQYF. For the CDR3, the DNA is TGTGCCAGCAGCTTAAACTGGGACCGAGATACGCAGTATTTT.

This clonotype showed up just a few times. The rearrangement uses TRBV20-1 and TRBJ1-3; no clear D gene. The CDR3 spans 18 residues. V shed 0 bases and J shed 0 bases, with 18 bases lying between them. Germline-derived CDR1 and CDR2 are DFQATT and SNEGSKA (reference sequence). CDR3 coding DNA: TGCAGTGCTAGAGATCTAAGCCCGGCCCTGAGCTCTGGAAACACCATATATTTT. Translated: CSARDLSPALSSGNTIYF.

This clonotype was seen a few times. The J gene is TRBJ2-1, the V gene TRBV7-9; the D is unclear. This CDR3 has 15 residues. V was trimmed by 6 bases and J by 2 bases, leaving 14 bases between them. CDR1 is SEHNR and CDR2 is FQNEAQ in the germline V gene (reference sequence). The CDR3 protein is CASRRLGSAYNEQFF. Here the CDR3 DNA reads TGTGCCAGCAGGAGACTGGGAAGTGCCTACAATGAGCAGTTCTTC.

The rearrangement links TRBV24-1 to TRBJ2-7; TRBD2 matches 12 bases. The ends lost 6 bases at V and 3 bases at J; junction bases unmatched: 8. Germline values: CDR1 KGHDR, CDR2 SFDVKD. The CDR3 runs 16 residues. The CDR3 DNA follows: TGTGCCACCAGTTCTACGACTAGCGGGAGCGTCTACGAGCAGTACTTC. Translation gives CATSSTTSGSVYEQYF.

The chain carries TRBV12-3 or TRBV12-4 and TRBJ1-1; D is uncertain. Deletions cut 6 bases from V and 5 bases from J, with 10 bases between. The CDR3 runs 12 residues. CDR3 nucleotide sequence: TGTGCCAGCAGGTGGGGAGAAACTGAAGCTTTCTTT. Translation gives CASRWGETEAFF.

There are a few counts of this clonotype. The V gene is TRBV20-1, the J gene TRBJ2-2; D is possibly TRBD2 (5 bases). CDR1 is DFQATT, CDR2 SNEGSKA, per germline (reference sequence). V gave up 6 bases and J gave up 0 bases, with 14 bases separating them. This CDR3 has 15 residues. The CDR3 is CSAPESGANTGELFF. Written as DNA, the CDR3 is TGCAGTGCCCCCGAAAGCGGCGCGAACACCGGGGAGCTGTTTTTT.

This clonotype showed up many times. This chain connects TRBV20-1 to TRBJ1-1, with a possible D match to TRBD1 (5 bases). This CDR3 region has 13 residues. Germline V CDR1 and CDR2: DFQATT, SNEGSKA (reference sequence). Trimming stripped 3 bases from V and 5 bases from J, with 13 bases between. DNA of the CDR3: TGCAGTGCTAGTTTTAGCGGGGGGACTGAAGCTTTCTTT. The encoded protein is CSASFSGGTEAFF.

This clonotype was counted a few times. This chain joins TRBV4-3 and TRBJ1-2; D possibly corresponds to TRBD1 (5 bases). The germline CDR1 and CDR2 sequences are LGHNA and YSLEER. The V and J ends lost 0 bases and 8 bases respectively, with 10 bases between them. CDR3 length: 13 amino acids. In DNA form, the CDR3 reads TGCGCCAGCAGCCAAGATCAGGGAGGGGGCTACACCTTC. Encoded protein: CASSQDQGGGYTF.

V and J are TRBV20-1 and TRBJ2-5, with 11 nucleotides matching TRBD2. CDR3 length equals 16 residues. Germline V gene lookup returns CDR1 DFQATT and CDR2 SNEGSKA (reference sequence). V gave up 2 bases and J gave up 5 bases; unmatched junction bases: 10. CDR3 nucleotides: TGCAGTGCTAGACTGGGTAGCGGGGGGGCCTCGGAGACCCAGTACTTC. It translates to CSARLGSGGASETQYF.

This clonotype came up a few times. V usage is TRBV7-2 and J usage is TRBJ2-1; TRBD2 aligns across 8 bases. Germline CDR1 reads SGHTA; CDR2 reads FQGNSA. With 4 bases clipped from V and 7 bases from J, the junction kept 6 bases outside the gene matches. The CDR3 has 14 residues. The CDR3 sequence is CASSSPPGGNEQFF. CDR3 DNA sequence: TGTGCCAGCAGCTCACCGCCGGGGGGGAATGAGCAGTTCTTC.

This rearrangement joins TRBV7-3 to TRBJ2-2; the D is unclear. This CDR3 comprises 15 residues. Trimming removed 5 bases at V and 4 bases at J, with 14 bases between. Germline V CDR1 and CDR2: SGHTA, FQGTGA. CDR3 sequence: CASSPEVASTGELFF. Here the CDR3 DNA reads TGTGCCAGCAGCCCCGAGGTGGCTTCCACCGGGGAGCTGTTTTTT.

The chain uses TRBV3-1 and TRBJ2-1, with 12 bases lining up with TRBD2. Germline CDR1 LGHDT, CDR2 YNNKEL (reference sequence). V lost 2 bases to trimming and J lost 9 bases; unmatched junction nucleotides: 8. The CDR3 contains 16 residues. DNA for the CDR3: TGTGCCAGCAGCCAATTTGGGCTAGCGGGAGGGGGTGAGCAGTTCTTC. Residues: CASSQFGLAGGGEQFF.

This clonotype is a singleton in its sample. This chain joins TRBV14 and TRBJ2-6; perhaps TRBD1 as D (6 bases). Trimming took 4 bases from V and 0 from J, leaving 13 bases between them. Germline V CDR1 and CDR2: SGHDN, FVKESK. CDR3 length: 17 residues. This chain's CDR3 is CASSLRQDLSGANVLTF. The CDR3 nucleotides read TGTGCCAGCAGCCTCCGACAGGACCTCTCTGGGGCCAACGTCCTGACTTTC.

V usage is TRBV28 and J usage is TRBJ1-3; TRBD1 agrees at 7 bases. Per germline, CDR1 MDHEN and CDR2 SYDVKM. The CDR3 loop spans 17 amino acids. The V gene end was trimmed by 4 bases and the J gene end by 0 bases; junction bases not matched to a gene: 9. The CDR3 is CASSSQDRPVSGNTIYF. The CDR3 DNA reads TGTGCCAGCAGTTCGCAGGACAGGCCAGTCTCTGGAAACACCATATATTTT.